These 2 T cell receptor beta chains originate from one sample sequenced in a study of PD-L1 blockade in urothelial cancer. Time point specified: peripheral blood 6 weeks after treatment start. Assay: immunoSEQ multiplex PCR; the TCRdb copy retains only in-frame clones and omits some. In the table there are about 45,000 clones, about four fifths of which are singletons. The sample in question was PBMCs, obtained around atezolizumab (anti-PD-L1) treatment. Receptor source: a man in his 60s with urothelial cancer.

The chain couples TRBV14 to TRBJ2-7, with 9 bases matching TRBD1. Germline lookup yields CDR1 SGHDN and CDR2 FVKESK. After removal of 5 bases from V and 4 bases from J, the junction contained 9 bases not matched to a gene. CDR3 length equals 15 residues. CDR3 nucleotide sequence: TGTGCCAGCAGCGGGACCGGGACAGGGAGATACGAGCAGTACTTC. This codes for CASSGTGTGRYEQYF. The variable domain in full, completed from reference TRBV14 and TRBJ2-7, reads EAGVTQFPSHSVIEKGQTVTLRCDPISGHDNLYWYRRVMGKEIKFLLHFVKESKQDESGMPNNRFLAERTGGTYSTLKVQPAELEDSGVYFCASSGTGTGRYEQYFGPGTRLTVT.

The chain links TRBV18 to TRBJ2-5, with a weak D call TRBD1 (7 bases). V shed 3 bases and J shed 5 bases, with 13 bases lying between them. The CDR3 is 14 residues long. CDR1 and CDR2 from the germline V gene are KGHSH and LQKENI. CDR3: CASSPRTGGETQYF. The CDR3 nucleotides read TGTGCCAGCTCACCTCGGACAGGAGGGGAGACCCAGTACTTC.